This T cell receptor beta chain emerged from a study of blood T cell repertoires in COVID-19. The wider study: Acute-phase and convalescent COVID-19 samples originated in the United States, Italy and Spain. The analysed material was cDNA or gDNA that came from T cells, B-cell-depleted T cells, or PBMCs.

Those enrolled, adults aged roughly 18 to 89 years, came from fewer than 25 US areas. As handled by the study authors: Nucleated cell number was recorded as an estimate derived from reference gene primer amplification. TCRdb keeps only in-frame clones here, not all; method: immunoSEQ multiplex PCR. V, J and clone size reflect that table, while D and trimming were determined from the DNA. Of roughly 300,000 clones in the sample, approximately 90% were seen once. CDR1 is LNHDA, CDR2 SQIVND, per germline (reference sequence). V gave up 3 bases and J gave up 4 bases, with 13 bases separating them. This CDR3 is 15 amino acids long.

The specimen was PBMCs or T cells enriched from blood (not recorded which). This sequence joins TRBV19 and TRBJ1-5, with a weak D call TRBD1 (5 bases). This clonotype was sampled from a woman between 35 and 50 years old with acute COVID-19. CDR3 nucleotide sequence: TGTGCCAGTAGTATTCGAGGGAGGGGAAATCAGCCCCAGCATTTT. This gives the protein CASSIRGRGNQPQHF.